This T cell receptor beta chain is drawn from a study of graft-versus-host responses after intestinal transplantation. For the study at large: The whole recipient group had anti-thymocyte globulin induction followed by tacrolimus and steroids for around three years. Broader study findings: Allografts of one patient group, those with graft-donor T cell macrochimerism, had high graft-versus-host to host-versus-graft clonal ratios.

With regard to this clone: Its antigen is not known.

Lymphocytes (intraepithelial and lamina propria) were released by processing the graft tissue. Clones were sequenced by immunoSEQ multiplex PCR, and TCRdb holds only the in-frame ones, with some missing. The table includes around 15,000 clones, 80% detected once. CDR3 length: 14 amino acids. Germline CDR1 and CDR2: WNHNN and SYGVQD (reference sequence). V shed 8 bases and J shed 4 bases, with 15 bases lying between them. The clonotype originates from a human patient who received an intestinal transplant, so some T cells may come from the graft donor. Source: ileum tissue, taken roughly 3.5 months after intestinal transplant. The gene calls are TRBV10-1 and TRBJ2-1; D gene ambiguous. The CDR3 DNA reads as TGCGCCAGCCGAGGCGGAAAAAGATACAATGAGCAGTTCTTC. This codes for CASRGGKRYNEQFF.